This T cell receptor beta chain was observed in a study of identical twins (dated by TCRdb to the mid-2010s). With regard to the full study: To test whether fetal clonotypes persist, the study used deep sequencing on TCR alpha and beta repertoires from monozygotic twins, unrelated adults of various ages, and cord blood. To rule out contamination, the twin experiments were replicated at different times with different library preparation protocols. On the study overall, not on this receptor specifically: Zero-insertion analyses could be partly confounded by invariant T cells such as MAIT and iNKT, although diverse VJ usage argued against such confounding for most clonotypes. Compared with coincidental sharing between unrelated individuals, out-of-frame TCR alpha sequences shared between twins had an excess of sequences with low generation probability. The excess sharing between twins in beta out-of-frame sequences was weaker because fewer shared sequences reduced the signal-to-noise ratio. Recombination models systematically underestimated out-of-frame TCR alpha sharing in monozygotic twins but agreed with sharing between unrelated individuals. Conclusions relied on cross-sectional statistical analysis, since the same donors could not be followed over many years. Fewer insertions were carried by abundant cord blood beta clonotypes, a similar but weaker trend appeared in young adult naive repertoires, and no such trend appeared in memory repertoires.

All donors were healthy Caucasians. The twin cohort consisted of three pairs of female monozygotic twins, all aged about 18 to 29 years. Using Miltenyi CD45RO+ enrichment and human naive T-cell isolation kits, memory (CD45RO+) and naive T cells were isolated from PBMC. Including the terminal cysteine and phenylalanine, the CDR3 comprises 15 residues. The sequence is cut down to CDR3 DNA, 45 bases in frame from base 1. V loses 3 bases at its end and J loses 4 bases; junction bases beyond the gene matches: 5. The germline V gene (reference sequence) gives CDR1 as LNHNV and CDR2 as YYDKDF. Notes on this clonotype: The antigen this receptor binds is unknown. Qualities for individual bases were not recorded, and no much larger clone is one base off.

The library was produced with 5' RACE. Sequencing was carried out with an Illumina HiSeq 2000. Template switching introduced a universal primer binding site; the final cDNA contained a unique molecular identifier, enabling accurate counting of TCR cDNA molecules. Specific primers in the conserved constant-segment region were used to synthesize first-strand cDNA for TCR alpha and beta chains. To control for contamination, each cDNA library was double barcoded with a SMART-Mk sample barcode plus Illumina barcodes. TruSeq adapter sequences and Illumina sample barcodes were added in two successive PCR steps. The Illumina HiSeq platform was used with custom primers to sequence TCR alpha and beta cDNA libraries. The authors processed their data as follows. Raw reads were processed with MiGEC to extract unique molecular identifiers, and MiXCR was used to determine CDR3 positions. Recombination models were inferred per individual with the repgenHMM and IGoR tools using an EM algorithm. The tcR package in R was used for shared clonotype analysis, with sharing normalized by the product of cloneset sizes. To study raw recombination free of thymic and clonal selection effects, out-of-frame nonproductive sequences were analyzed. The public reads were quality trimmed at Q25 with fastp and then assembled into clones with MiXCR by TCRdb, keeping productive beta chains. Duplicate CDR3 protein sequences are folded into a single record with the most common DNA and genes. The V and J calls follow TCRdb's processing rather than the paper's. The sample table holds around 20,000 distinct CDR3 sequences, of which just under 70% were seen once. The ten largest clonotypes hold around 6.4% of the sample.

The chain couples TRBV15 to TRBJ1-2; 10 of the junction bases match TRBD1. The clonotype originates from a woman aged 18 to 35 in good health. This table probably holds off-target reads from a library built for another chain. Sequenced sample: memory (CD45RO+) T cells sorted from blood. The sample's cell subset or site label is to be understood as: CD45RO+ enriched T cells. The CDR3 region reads CATSRARDRGYGYTF. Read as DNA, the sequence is TGTGCCACCAGCAGGGCTAGGGACAGGGGCTATGGCTACACCTTC.